What follows are 24 T cell receptor beta chains derived from one specimen sequenced in a study of CD8+CD57+ T cells in acquired aplastic anemia. By flow cytometry, patients selected for sequencing had shown an expansion of CD8+CD57+ cells. The study profiled TCR beta VDJ and CDR3 using genomic DNA as template. TCRdb redid the calling of the reads with MiXCR, one entry per CDR3 protein. This sample has some 170,000 distinct CDR3 sequences, with 40% to 55% found just once. Sample: sorted CD4+, CD8+, or CD8+CD57+ T cells (not recorded which) from PBMCs. The source is a human donor with aplastic anemia.

This chain joins TRBV29-1 and TRBJ2-2, with D maybe TRBD2 (7 bases). This CDR3 has 14 residues. Germline V CDR1 and CDR2: SQVTM, ANQGSEA. The ends were cut back, 6 bases at V and 4 bases at J, with 15 bases in the middle. The chain's CDR3 is CSVQGGDSTGELFF. The CDR3, as DNA: TGCAGCGTGCAAGGGGGGGATTCCACCGGGGAGCTGTTTTTT.

This clonotype was counted ten times or more. The V and J genes are TRBV20-1 and TRBJ1-5; no clear D gene. The CDR3 has 12 residues. CDR1 DFQATT and CDR2 SNEGSKA come from the germline V gene (reference sequence). V shed 5 bases and J shed 6 bases, with 11 bases lying between them. The CDR3 nucleotides read TGCAGTGCTCCGACCGGCGGTCAGCCCCAGCATTTT. As protein: CSAPTGGQPQHF.

There are many counts of this clonotype. This chain connects TRBV20-1 to TRBJ1-4; no clear D gene. V was shortened by 6 bases and J by 8 bases, with 10 bases between the two germline ends. CDR1 is DFQATT and CDR2 is SNEGSKA in the germline V gene (reference sequence). The CDR3 loop spans 11 amino acids. CDR3 in amino acids: CSAQGGEKLFF. The DNA of the CDR3 is TGCAGTGCGCAAGGTGGCGAAAAACTGTTTTTT.

This clonotype was detected ten times or more. The chain uses TRBV7-8 and TRBJ2-1; 11 bases map to TRBD2. J gave up 10 bases and V 6 bases, and 8 bases lay outside the gene matches. The CDR3 covers 14 residues. CDR1 is SGHVS and CDR2 is FQNEAQ in the germline V gene. CDR3 protein: CASRYRLAGTEQFF. The DNA for the CDR3 is TGTGCCAGCAGGTACCGACTAGCGGGGACGGAGCAGTTCTTC.

The V and J genes are TRBV5-1 and TRBJ2-1; 11 positions match TRBD2. The CDR3 contains 19 residues. V was pared by 0 bases and J by 0 bases, with 8 bases of the junction left unmatched. Germline lookup yields CDR1 SGHRS and CDR2 YFSETQ. This CDR3 reads CASSLVGRGLAASYNEQFF. The DNA of the CDR3 is TGCGCCAGCAGCTTGGTGGGGAGGGGACTAGCGGCCTCCTACAATGAGCAGTTCTTC.

This chain joins TRBV11-1 and TRBJ2-3; 7 bases are a match to TRBD1. The V and J ends lost 5 bases and 3 bases, in that order; junction bases with no gene match: 8. The CDR3 length is 15 residues. Germline V gene lookup returns CDR1 SGHAT and CDR2 FQDESV (reference sequence). CDR3 in DNA: TGTGCCAGCAGCACGTCCAGACAGGGAACAGATACGCAGTATTTT. Amino acid sequence: CASSTSRQGTDTQYF.

The chain couples TRBV2 to TRBJ1-6; tentative D call: TRBD1 (5 bases). CDR3 length equals 14 residues. Trimming took off 7 bases at V and 7 bases at J, with 14 bases between the two ends. Germline V gives CDR1 SNHLY, CDR2 FYNNEI. CDR3 nucleotides: TGTGCCAGCACCGAGATGGGGGTAAATTCACCCCTCCACTTT. Encoded protein: CASTEMGVNSPLHF. Full variable domain (outside the CDR3, taken from reference TRBV2 and TRBJ1-6): EPEVTQTPSHQVTQMGQEVILRCVPISNHLYFYWYRQILGQKVEFLVSFYNNEISEKSEIFDDQFSVERPDGSNFTLKIRSTKLEDSAMYFCASTEMGVNSPLHFGNGTRLTVT.

This chain connects TRBV25-1 to TRBJ1-4; possible D gene TRBD1, 5 bases. The V and J ends lost 10 bases and 0 bases respectively, with 15 bases between them. Looked up from germline, CDR1 is MGHDK and CDR2 is SYGVNS. This CDR3 is built from 15 residues. CDR3 in amino acids: CATGSQGATNEKLFF. CDR3 nucleotide sequence: TGTGCCACAGGGTCGCAGGGCGCAACTAATGAAAAACTGTTTTTT.

The chain uses TRBV10-3 and TRBJ2-5; 10 nucleotides line up with TRBD1. With 8 bases clipped from V and 3 bases from J, the junction kept 3 bases outside the gene matches. The germline CDR1 and CDR2 sequences are ENHRY and SYGVKD. CDR3 length equals 13 residues. The CDR3 bases are TGTGCCATCTCCGGGACAGGGGAAGAGACCCAGTACTTC. Protein product: CAISGTGEETQYF.

This clonotype came up once. V and J are TRBV2 and TRBJ2-3; TRBD2 matches at 8 bases. The germline CDR1 and CDR2 sequences are SNHLY and FYNNEI. This CDR3 is built from 19 residues. The V and J ends lost 4 bases and 2 bases, in that order; junction bases with no gene match: 17. Here the CDR3 reads CASSAPGGGEREHTDTQYF. CDR3 bases: TGTGCCAGCAGTGCCCCGGGGGGAGGGGAGCGGGAGCACACAGATACGCAGTATTTT.

This clonotype was found many times. The J gene is TRBJ1-3, the V gene TRBV14; no reliable D call. CDR1 and CDR2 (germline): SGHDN, FVKESK. The CDR3 consists of 14 residues. Trimming took 6 bases from V and 0 from J, leaving 9 bases between them. CDR3 in amino acids: CASSPKHSGNTIYF. The CDR3 nucleotides are TGTGCCAGCAGTCCAAAGCACTCTGGAAACACCATATATTTT.

This clonotype was counted ten times or more. Written as DNA, the CDR3 is TGTGCCAGTATCTCCGGGGGCCGCTATGGCTACACCTTC. This gives the protein CASISGGRYGYTF. This sequence joins TRBV19 and TRBJ1-2; the D gene is possibly TRBD1 (6 bases). The ends were cut back, 7 bases at V and 4 bases at J, with 13 bases in the middle. Per the germline V gene, CDR1 is LNHDA and CDR2 is SQIVND (reference sequence). The CDR3 sequence is 13 residues long. Full variable domain (missing parts from reference TRBV19 and TRBJ1-2): DGGITQSPKYLFRKEGQNVTLSCEQNLNHDAMYWYRQDPGQGLRLIYYSQIVNDFQKGDIAEGYSVSREKKESFPLTVTSAQKNPTAFYLCASISGGRYGYTFGSGTRLTVV.

Details on this clonotype: Since a much larger clone is just one base distant, this may be a read error. J is TRBJ2-3 and V is TRBV6-1; either TRBD1 or TRBD2 may fit D (5 bases each). This CDR3 contains 16 residues. Germline-derived CDR1 and CDR2 are MNHNS and SASEGT. V was clipped by 7 bases and J by 4 bases, with 21 bases between them. CDR3 amino acids: CASKNRDGPRADTQYF. The CDR3 bases are TGTGCCAGCAAGAATCGGGACGGCCCCCGCGCAGATACGCAGTATTTT.

This clonotype appeared a few times. V is TRBV9 and J is TRBJ1-2, with 8 bases matching TRBD1. The CDR3 contains 14 residues. V lost 2 bases to trimming and J lost 5 bases; unmatched junction nucleotides: 5. The germline V gene has CDR1 SGDLS and CDR2 YYNGEE. The CDR3 region is CASSVMDRVYGYTF. DNA for the CDR3: TGTGCCAGCAGCGTTATGGACAGGGTATATGGCTACACCTTC.

This clonotype was found many times. This chain connects TRBV5-6 to TRBJ1-2; D ambiguous. V lost 6 bases and J lost 6, with 15 bases in between. This CDR3 contains 13 residues. In germline, CDR1 is SGHDT, CDR2 YYEEEE. CDR3 bases: TGTGCCAGCACCGTCCCACCGGGTAATGGCTACACCTTC. Encoded protein: CASTVPPGNGYTF.

This chain links TRBV6-1 with TRBJ1-1; D is perhaps TRBD1 (5 bases). CDR3 length equals 14 residues. Germline CDR1 MNHNS, CDR2 SASEGT. V was cut by 5 bases and J by 1 base, with 11 bases left in between. This CDR3 reads CASSRAGRNTEAFF. The CDR3 DNA reads TGTGCCAGCAGTCGGGCGGGACGGAACACTGAAGCTTTCTTT.

The chain recombines TRBV15 with TRBJ1-2; D remains ambiguous. The CDR3 spans 14 residues. Germline CDR1 and CDR2: LNHNV and YYDKDF (reference sequence). Trimming removed 0 bases from V and 4 bases from J, with 9 bases in between. The DNA for the CDR3 is TGTGCCACCAGCAGAGATCGCTCTGCCTATGGCTACACCTTC. It encodes CATSRDRSAYGYTF.

The rearrangement joins TRBV15 to TRBJ2-1, with 9 bases aligning to TRBD2. CDR3 length: 13 amino acids. The J segment lost 5 bases and the V segment lost 6 bases, leaving 2 bases of the junction unmatched. Germline V gives CDR1 LNHNV, CDR2 YYDKDF (reference sequence). This CDR3 reads CATRASGNNEQFF. DNA for the CDR3: TGTGCCACCAGGGCTAGCGGGAACAATGAGCAGTTCTTC.

This clonotype was counted many times. V is TRBV19 and J is TRBJ2-7, with D possibly matching TRBD1 (6 bases). The CDR3 extends over 13 amino acids. Trimming shortened V by 4 bases and J by 9 bases, and 16 bases separated the two germline ends. Germline CDR1 LNHDA, CDR2 SQIVND (reference sequence). This chain's CDR3 is CASSSQDRIVQYF. CDR3 in DNA: TGTGCCAGTAGTAGCCAGGACAGAATCGTGCAGTACTTC.

This sequence joins TRBV18 and TRBJ1-1; 9 bases align to TRBD1. J gave up 5 bases and V 4 bases, and 17 bases lay outside the gene matches. The CDR3 loop spans 18 amino acids. Germline V gene data show CDR1 as KGHSH and CDR2 as LQKENI. This chain's CDR3 is CASSRETLYRGLGTEAFF. The CDR3 bases are TGTGCCAGCTCACGCGAAACTCTGTACAGGGGGCTAGGGACTGAAGCTTTCTTT.

For this clonotype: One base away lies a much larger clone, so this may be a sequencing read error. The CDR3 spells CASSQRPGPEKLLF. As DNA, the CDR3 is TGCGCCAGCAGCCAACGGCCGGGGCCCGAAAAACTGCTTTTT. The chain employs TRBV4-1 and TRBJ1-4, with D possibly TRBD1 on 5 matching bases. CDR3 length: 14 amino acids. Germline loops: CDR1 MGHRA, CDR2 YSYEKL.

This chain uses TRBV9 with TRBJ2-1; D unresolved. Trimming pared 4 bases from V and 4 bases from J, leaving 9 bases between. The CDR3 contains 13 residues. CDR1 is SGDLS and CDR2 is YYNGEE in the germline V gene. CDR3 DNA: TGTGCCAGCAGCCCGGACCAATACAATGAGCAGTTCTTC. Protein sequence: CASSPDQYNEQFF.

The CDR3 reads CASSVGSVIFRAFF. CDR3 nucleotide sequence: TGTGCCAGCAGTGTTGGTAGCGTGATTTTCCGGGCTTTCTTT. The chain carries TRBV2 and TRBJ1-1; unclear D gene. This CDR3 has 14 residues. The V gene lost 4 bases and the J gene lost 11 bases, with 20 bases spanning the gap. CDR1 is SNHLY, CDR2 FYNNEI, per germline.

This clonotype occurred many times. This chain uses TRBV10-1 with TRBJ2-2; maybe TRBD2 (6 bases). The CDR3 totals 15 residues. From germline, CDR1 is WNHNN and CDR2 SYGVQD (reference sequence). With 3 bases removed from V and 7 bases from J, the gap between germline ends came to 15 bases. DNA of the CDR3: TGCGCCAGCAGTGAAGGGTCTAGCGCGGTCGGGGAGCTGTTTTTT. This translates into CASSEGSSAVGELFF.